The 17 T cell receptor beta chains below all came from one sample that was sequenced in a study of blood T cell repertoires in COVID-19. TCRdb keeps only in-frame clones here, not all; method: immunoSEQ multiplex PCR. Among 200,000 to 250,000 clones listed, 85% to 90% were seen once. Sequences were obtained from PBMCs or T cells enriched from blood (not recorded which). All receptors come from a woman in her fifties or sixties with acute COVID-19.

The chain has TRBV7-2 and TRBJ2-7; D not resolved. This CDR3 region has 13 residues. Germline V gene lookup returns CDR1 SGHTA and CDR2 FQGNSA. V was clipped by 2 bases and J by 7 bases, with 12 bases between them. The CDR3 protein is CASSLYLSREQYF. The CDR3 DNA is TGTGCCAGCAGCTTATATCTCTCTCGGGAGCAGTACTTC.

The V gene is TRBV5-6, the J gene TRBJ2-7, with D perhaps matching TRBD1 (5 bases). The CDR3 loop spans 14 amino acids. V was clipped by 4 bases and J by 0 bases, with 11 bases between them. Germline CDR1 SGHDT, CDR2 YYEEEE. The CDR3 DNA follows: TGTGCCAGCAGCGAGGACAAGTACTCCTACGAGCAGTACTTC. Translated, it gives CASSEDKYSYEQYF.

The chain carries TRBV2 and TRBJ2-3; D unresolved. Trimming cost V 1 base and J 0 bases, with 11 bases left between them. This CDR3 has 16 residues. Looked up from germline, CDR1 is SNHLY and CDR2 is FYNNEI. As DNA, the CDR3 is TGTGCCAGCAGTGAAGGGTTGCGGCTAAGCACAGATACGCAGTATTTT. As protein: CASSEGLRLSTDTQYF.

The rearrangement uses TRBV30 and TRBJ1-2; possible D gene TRBD1, 5 bases. The CDR3 has 13 residues. With 0 bases removed from V and 8 bases from J, the gap between germline ends came to 13 bases. CDR1 is GTSNPN and CDR2 is SVGIG in the germline V gene (reference sequence). CDR3 bases: TGTGCCTGGAGTGTAATGACAGCTGGGGGCTACACCTTC. Translation gives CAWSVMTAGGYTF.

This clone was picked up one time. Here the CDR3 reads CASSPTGATNEKLFF. In DNA, the CDR3 is TGTGCCAGCAGCCCGACAGGAGCAACTAATGAAAAACTGTTTTTT. The chain combines TRBV5-6 with TRBJ1-4; the D gene is possibly TRBD1 (6 bases). CDR3 size: 15 residues. The germline V gene has CDR1 SGHDT and CDR2 YYEEEE. Trimming cost V 4 bases and J 0 bases, with 10 bases left between them.

This clone has a single count. The V call is TRBV19, the J call TRBJ2-3; 7 bases agree with TRBD2. The CDR3 runs 14 residues. Germline trimming cut 4 bases from V and 8 bases from J; bases unmatched to any gene: 9. Germline values: CDR1 LNHDA, CDR2 SQIVND (reference sequence). DNA of the CDR3: TGTGCCAGTAGTACGGGAGGTGGCAGGGCTACGCAGTATTTT. The encoded protein is CASSTGGGRATQYF.

This chain joins TRBV11-2 and TRBJ2-7; 7 nucleotides match TRBD2. This CDR3 has 16 residues. Trimming removed 4 bases from V and 0 bases from J; junction bases left unmatched: 9. Germline loops: CDR1 SGHAT, CDR2 FQNNGV. CDR3 residues: CASSSPRLAHSYEQYF. CDR3 DNA sequence: TGTGCCAGCAGCTCGCCCAGACTAGCCCACTCCTACGAGCAGTACTTC.

This clone was seen a single time. This chain joins TRBV19 and TRBJ2-1; tentative D call: TRBD1 (6 bases). This CDR3 region has 12 residues. Trimming took off 4 bases at V and 10 bases at J, with 11 bases between the two ends. Germline assignment: CDR1 LNHDA and CDR2 SQIVND (reference sequence). The CDR3 sequence is CASSRQTGEQFF. In DNA, the CDR3 is TGTGCCAGTAGTAGACAAACAGGGGAGCAGTTCTTC.

This clone is a singleton in its sample. The same CDR3 is also encoded by other DNA sequences in this sample. The rearrangement links TRBV28 to TRBJ1-3, with D unclear. This CDR3 contains 11 residues. The V and J ends lost 7 bases and 3 bases respectively, with 4 bases between them. CDR1 is MDHEN, CDR2 SYDVKM, per germline. CDR3 DNA sequence: TGTGCCAGCATTCTTGGAAACACCATATATTTT. This encodes CASILGNTIYF.

V and J are TRBV7-3 and TRBJ1-4; perhaps TRBD1 as D (5 bases). The CDR3 runs 16 residues. CDR1 and CDR2 from the germline V gene are SGHTA and FQGTGA. V was trimmed by 5 bases and J by 7 bases, leaving 20 bases between them. CDR3 loop: CASSPTPEDSLEKLFF. As DNA, the CDR3 is TGTGCCAGCAGCCCGACTCCCGAAGACAGCCTTGAAAAACTGTTTTTT. The full variable domain, in which reference TRBV7-3 and TRBJ1-4 provide the parts outside the CDR3, is GAGVSQTPSNKVTEKGKYVELRCDPISGHTALYWYRQSLGQGPEFLIYFQGTGAADDSGLPNDRFFAVRPEGSVSTLKIQRTERGDSAVYLCASSPTPEDSLEKLFFGSGTQLSVL.

The V gene is TRBV28, the J gene TRBJ2-2; 8 bases match TRBD2. V dropped 7 bases and J dropped 2; count of bases not matched to a gene: 9. The CDR3 contains 16 residues. CDR1 is MDHEN and CDR2 is SYDVKM in the germline V gene. CDR3 sequence: CASTRGGPTNTGELFF. CDR3 nucleotide sequence: TGTGCCAGCACCCGGGGGGGACCAACAAACACCGGGGAGCTGTTTTTT.

The J gene is TRBJ1-4, the V gene TRBV5-4; tentatively, D is TRBD1 (5 bases). CDR1 and CDR2 from the germline V gene are SGHNT and YYREEE (reference sequence). Deletions cut 3 bases from V and 0 bases from J, with 15 bases between. The CDR3 has 17 amino acids. The chain's CDR3 is CASSWGVREATNEKLFF. In nucleotides, the CDR3 is TGTGCCAGCAGCTGGGGGGTCAGGGAGGCAACTAATGAAAAACTGTTTTTT.

This rearrangement joins TRBV3-1 (or the pseudogene TRBV3-2) to TRBJ2-1; the D is unclear. The CDR3 is 14 residues long. Germline CDR1 and CDR2: LGHDT and YNNKEL (reference sequence). The V gene lost 1 base and the J gene lost 8 bases, with 12 bases spanning the gap. The CDR3: CASSQGGPADEQFF. The CDR3 coding sequence is TGTGCCAGCAGCCAAGGAGGTCCCGCGGATGAGCAGTTCTTC.

The rearrangement links TRBV11-3 to TRBJ2-3; a possible D gene is TRBD1 (6 bases). V lost 5 bases to trimming and J lost 2 bases, with 11 bases between them. The CDR3 extends over 14 amino acids. In germline, CDR1 is SGHNT, CDR2 YENEEA. Here the CDR3 DNA reads TGTGCCAGCAGCAAGGGGACAAACACAGATACGCAGTATTTT. Protein: CASSKGTNTDTQYF.

The chain combines TRBV28 with TRBJ2-7, with TRBD2 identical over 11 bases. J was trimmed by 0 bases and V by 3 bases; bases with no gene match: 4. CDR1 is MDHEN and CDR2 is SYDVKM in the germline V gene. CDR3 length: 16 residues. The CDR3 region has the DNA TGTGCCAGCAGTTTCCCCACTAGCGGGAGCTCCTACGAGCAGTACTTC. Amino acids: CASSFPTSGSSYEQYF. The full variable domain, rest sourced from reference TRBV28 and TRBJ2-7, is DVKVTQSSRYLVKRTGEKVFLECVQDMDHENMFWYRQDPGLGLRLIYFSYDVKMKEKGDIPEGYSVSREKKERFSLILESASTNQTSMYLCASSFPTSGSSYEQYFGPGTRLTVT.

The CDR3 coding sequence is TGTGCCAGCAGAACGGGACTAGCGGTGTCCGAGCAGTACTTC. It specifies CASRTGLAVSEQYF. This chain joins TRBV7-2 and TRBJ2-7; 11 bases map to TRBD2. Germline-derived CDR1 and CDR2 are SGHTA and FQGNSA. The V and J ends lost 6 bases and 6 bases, in that order; junction bases with no gene match: 7. CDR3 length: 14 residues. Complete variable domain (other parts from reference TRBV7-2 and TRBJ2-7): GAGVSQSPSNKVTEKGKDVELRCDPISGHTALYWYRQSLGQGLEFLIYFQGNSAPDKSGLPSDRFSAERTGGSVSTLTIQRTQQEDSAVYLCASRTGLAVSEQYFGPGTRLTVT.

The chain is built from TRBV12-3 or TRBV12-4 and TRBJ1-4; tentatively, D is TRBD1 (6 bases). This CDR3 is 12 amino acids long. Deletions cut 5 bases from V and 12 bases from J, with 13 bases between. The CDR3 spells CASSPTGVELFF. The CDR3 nucleotides are TGTGCCAGCAGTCCGACAGGCGTGGAACTGTTTTTT.